These 5 T cell receptor beta chains were all obtained from the same sample, sequenced in a study of HIV-infected children after antiretroviral therapy interruption. Noted treatment: PENTA 11 planned treatment interruption arm or continuous ART arm. Unique molecular identifiers were included in an RNA-based 3' RACE TCR library. Each CDR3 protein is one row after TCRdb ran MiXCR on the 3' RACE reads. The table shows some 90,000 distinct CDR3 sequences, with around 6.9% occurring only once. This sample comprised CD45RA+ CD4+ T cells from PBMCs, pooled from several time points, obtained from a donor given antiretroviral therapy, either interrupted or continuous. Subset specified: naive CD4+ CD45RA+ CD45RO- T cells. All receptors come from a pool of human donors with HIV.

The sample holds a few counts of this clonotype. The chain carries TRBV12-3 or TRBV12-4 and TRBJ1-1; D is perhaps TRBD1 (6 bases). The CDR3 contains 16 residues. V dropped 7 bases and J dropped 5 bases, with 23 bases sitting between them. DNA of the CDR3: TGTGCCAGCAAAAGAGAGGGGGGGGAGACCCATACTGAAGCTTTCTTT. This codes for CASKREGGETHTEAFF.

This clonotype was observed many times. The V gene is TRBV12-3 or TRBV12-4, the J gene TRBJ1-6, with D possibly matching TRBD1 (6 bases). V lost 4 bases to trimming and J lost 6 bases, with 10 bases between them. This CDR3 spans 14 amino acids. The CDR3 nucleotides read TGTGCCAGCAGTTGGGACACCTTTAATTCACCCCTCCACTTT. It translates to CASSWDTFNSPLHF.

This clonotype came up many times. The chain uses TRBV5-6 and TRBJ1-1; D is unresolved. Trimming stripped 4 bases from V and 3 bases from J, with 13 bases between. The CDR3 length is 14 residues. CDR1 is SGHDT, CDR2 YYEEEE, per germline. For the CDR3, the DNA is TGTGCCAGCAGCCAGGTCCTTGGGGACACTGAAGCTTTCTTT. Protein sequence: CASSQVLGDTEAFF. Based on the CDR3 plus reference TRBV5-6 and TRBJ1-1, the full variable domain is DAGVTQSPTHLIKTRGQQVTLRCSPKSGHDTVSWYQQALGQGPQFIFQYYEEEERQRGNFPDRFSGHQFPNYSSELNVNALLLGDSALYLCASSQVLGDTEAFFGQGTRLTVV.

This clonotype was seen ten or more times. CDR3 in amino acids: CASSQGRLYEQYF. DNA of the CDR3: TGTGCCAGTAGCCAGGGAAGACTTTACGAGCAGTACTTC. The V and J genes are TRBV19 and TRBJ2-7, with D possibly matching TRBD1 (5 bases). The length of the CDR3 is 13 residues. V was cut by 6 bases and J by 4 bases, with 13 bases left in between. Germline CDR1 and CDR2: LNHDA and SQIVND (reference sequence).

This clonotype is categorized as medium-sized (0.01 to 0.1%). The gene calls are TRBV12-3 or TRBV12-4 and TRBJ2-6; D remains unclear. Deletions cut 5 bases from V and 2 bases from J, with 10 bases between. The CDR3 length is 15 residues. The DNA of the CDR3 is TGTGCCAGCAGTCCAGTCAGCCCTGGGGCCAACGTCCTGACTTTC. As protein: CASSPVSPGANVLTF.